The 23 T cell receptor beta chains reported below all come from one sample, sequenced in a study of early T cells in non-severe SARS-CoV-2 infection. TCRdb used MiXCR to reprocess the 5' RACE reads, holding one entry per CDR3 protein. The data hold fewer than 85,000 distinct CDR3 sequences, with around an eighth observed a single time. The sample taken for sequencing was whole blood. These receptors all come from an adult who was a healthcare worker with PCR-confirmed SARS-CoV-2 infection or an uninfected control (not recorded which).

This clonotype was seen many times. The J gene is TRBJ2-7, the V gene TRBV6-2 or TRBV6-3; 11 bases are shared with TRBD2. The CDR3 has 14 residues. The trim removed 7 bases at V and 3 bases at J, leaving 5 bases unmatched. In germline, CDR1 is MNHEY, CDR2 SVGEGT. The CDR3 DNA follows: TGTGCCAGCACCCCGGGACTAGCGGTCTACGAGCAGTACTTC. Translating gives CASTPGLAVYEQYF.

The rearrangement joins TRBV11-3 to TRBJ2-6; D is unclear. Germline V gene data show CDR1 as SGHNT and CDR2 as YENEEA. Trimming took 5 bases from V and 4 from J, leaving 9 bases between them. CDR3 length: 14 residues. CDR3 protein: CASSPSVGANVLTF. The CDR3 bases are TGTGCCAGCAGCCCCAGTGTGGGGGCCAACGTCCTGACTTTC. Full variable domain (missing parts from reference TRBV11-3 and TRBJ2-6): EAGVVQSPRYKIIEKKQPVAFWCNPISGHNTLYWYLQNLGQGPELLIRYENEEAVDDSQLPKDRFSAERLKGVDSTLKIQPAELGDSAVYLCASSPSVGANVLTFGAGSRLTVL.

This clonotype has a handful of counts. This chain connects TRBV29-1 to TRBJ2-5; D uncertain. Per germline, CDR1 SQVTM and CDR2 ANQGSEA. The V gene lost 1 base and the J gene lost 4 bases, with 10 bases spanning the gap. The CDR3 loop spans 13 amino acids. The CDR3 spells CSVEGTLLETQYF. The CDR3, as DNA: TGCAGCGTTGAAGGGACGCTTTTAGAGACCCAGTACTTC.

This clonotype was counted at least ten times. The chain joins TRBV11-2 to TRBJ2-1; perhaps D is TRBD1 or TRBD2 (5 bases each). Germline CDR1 is SGHAT and CDR2 is FQNNGV. Between the trimmed V and J ends, which lost 5 bases and 0 bases, there was a span of 17 bases. This CDR3 region has 17 residues. For the CDR3, the DNA is TGTGCCAGCAGCCCCGGTGGGGCAGGGAGCTCCTACAATGAGCAGTTCTTC. Its protein product is CASSPGGAGSSYNEQFF.

This clonotype was recorded many times. This chain connects TRBV27 to TRBJ2-7; 12 positions match TRBD2. The junction had 8 bases not matched to a gene; V was cut back by 6 bases and J by 2 bases. Germline V gene lookup returns CDR1 MNHEY and CDR2 SMNVEV (reference sequence). The CDR3 contains 16 residues. This chain's CDR3 is CASSRPSGRGPYEQYF. The DNA for the CDR3 is TGTGCCAGCAGCCGCCCTAGCGGGAGGGGCCCCTACGAGCAGTACTTC.

Ten or more counts support this clonotype. The rearrangement joins TRBV20-1 to TRBJ2-3; D is uncertain. The CDR3 runs 14 residues. V shed 6 bases and J shed 3 bases, with 16 bases lying between them. Germline CDR1 DFQATT, CDR2 SNEGSKA (reference sequence). The CDR3 here is CSANDPTSTDTQYF. The CDR3 DNA reads TGCAGTGCAAACGACCCGACCTCGACAGATACGCAGTATTTT.

This clonotype was counted many times. The DNA of the CDR3 is TGCGCCAGCAGCGCGGGACCGGGAGCAAAGGATGAAAAACTGTTTTTT. The encoded protein is CASSAGPGAKDEKLFF. This chain joins TRBV5-1 and TRBJ1-4; maybe TRBD1 (5 bases). Germline CDR1 SGHRS, CDR2 YFSETQ. The V and J ends lost 4 bases and 6 bases respectively, with 19 bases between them. The CDR3 runs to 16 residues.

This clonotype was counted many times. The CDR3: CSARSGGAGGEQFF. The CDR3 region has the DNA TGCAGTGCCAGAAGCGGGGGGGCCGGTGGTGAGCAGTTCTTC. The chain links TRBV20-1 to TRBJ2-1; 10 bases are a match to TRBD2. Germline-derived CDR1 and CDR2 are DFQATT and SNEGSKA (reference sequence). The J segment lost 9 bases and the V segment lost 6 bases, leaving 11 bases of the junction unmatched. This CDR3 comprises 14 residues.

This clonotype has ten or more counts. The chain uses TRBV6-1 and TRBJ1-2; D remains ambiguous. V was shortened by 8 bases and J by 4 bases, with 8 bases between the two germline ends. The CDR3 is made up of 11 amino acids. Germline V gene sequence: CDR1 MNHNS, CDR2 SASEGT. The CDR3 coding sequence is TGTGCCAGCTTTATCGGCTATGGCTACACCTTC. Amino acid sequence: CASFIGYGYTF.

This clonotype was detected many times. The chain carries TRBV7-8 and TRBJ2-5; a weak D match, TRBD1 (5 bases). The ends were cut back, 1 base at V and 10 bases at J, with 13 bases in the middle. Germline assignment: CDR1 SGHVS and CDR2 FQNEAQ. The CDR3 loop spans 13 amino acids. The CDR3, as DNA: TGTGCCAGCAGCTTAGGCAGGGTAACAAACCAGTACTTC. It specifies CASSLGRVTNQYF.

This clonotype was counted many times. The J gene is TRBJ2-2, the V gene TRBV7-2, with TRBD2 matching over 9 bases. The J segment lost 4 bases and the V segment lost 4 bases, leaving 4 bases of the junction unmatched. The CDR3 totals 15 residues. The germline gives CDR1 SGHTA, CDR2 FQGNSA. CDR3 region: CASSSTSGFTGELFF. In DNA, the CDR3 is TGTGCCAGCAGCTCGACTAGCGGTTTCACCGGGGAGCTGTTTTTT. The full variable domain, rest sourced from reference TRBV7-2 and TRBJ2-2, is GAGVSQSPSNKVTEKGKDVELRCDPISGHTALYWYRQSLGQGLEFLIYFQGNSAPDKSGLPSDRFSAERTGGSVSTLTIQRTQQEDSAVYLCASSSTSGFTGELFFGEGSRLTVL.

Ten or more counts support this clonotype. The V gene is TRBV3-2, the J gene TRBJ2-1. TRBV3-2 is shown as a pseudogene. The CDR3 extends over 18 amino acids. The CDR3 loop reads CASSQSLKKGPSYNEQFF. The CDR3 bases are TGTGCCAGCAGCCAATCCCTAAAAAAGGGTCCGTCCTACAATGAGCAGTTCTTC.

The V and J genes are TRBV10-3 and TRBJ2-2; no clear D. Trimming took off 7 bases at V and 7 bases at J, with 10 bases between the two ends. Germline V gene lookup returns CDR1 ENHRY and CDR2 SYGVKD. The CDR3 totals 12 residues. DNA of the CDR3: TGTGCCATCAACGTCCCTCACGGGGAGCTGTTTTTT. It codes for CAINVPHGELFF.

This clonotype was picked up many times. The gene calls are TRBV7-8 and TRBJ1-6; 7 bases are a match to TRBD1. The CDR3 contains 15 residues. Trimming at V came to 3 bases and at J to 5 bases, leaving 4 bases not matched to a gene. Germline V gives CDR1 SGHVS, CDR2 FQNEAQ. CDR3 amino acids: CASSFTTGNNSPLHF. The CDR3 bases are TGTGCCAGCAGCTTTACGACAGGGAATAATTCACCCCTCCACTTT.

This clonotype has ten or more counts. This chain joins TRBV20-1 and TRBJ2-7; 11 bases are shared with TRBD1. Germline V lookup: CDR1 DFQATT, CDR2 SNEGSKA (reference sequence). The CDR3 sequence is 14 residues long. Trimming cost V 1 base and J 4 bases; bases outside gene matches: 3. The CDR3 protein is CSARVGQGVYEQYF. The DNA for the CDR3 is TGCAGTGCTAGAGTGGGACAGGGGGTATACGAGCAGTACTTC.

This clonotype occurred many times. The chain has TRBV6-2 or TRBV6-3 and TRBJ1-5; D is unclear. Germline values: CDR1 MNHEY, CDR2 SVGEGT. The ends were cut back, 2 bases at V and 7 bases at J, with 6 bases in the middle. CDR3 length equals 12 residues. The CDR3 protein is CASSYPGQPQHF. Here the CDR3 DNA reads TGTGCCAGCAGTTACCCGGGCCAGCCCCAGCATTTT.

This clonotype was counted ten times or more. V gene TRBV12-3 or TRBV12-4 combines with J gene TRBJ1-2; TRBD1 aligns across 8 bases. The CDR3 length is 14 residues. The ends lost 6 bases at V and 4 bases at J; junction bases unmatched: 7. The DNA for the CDR3 is TGTGCCAGCAGAGGCGGGGACAGGCTCTATGGCTACACCTTC. Its translation is CASRGGDRLYGYTF.

This clonotype occurred many times. The chain carries TRBV30 and TRBJ2-7; 9 bases are a match to TRBD1. J lost 4 bases, V lost 0 bases, and 10 bases had no gene match. The germline V gene encodes CDR1 GTSNPN and CDR2 SVGIG (reference sequence). CDR3 size: 16 residues. The chain's CDR3 is CAWSVSAGTGMYEQYF. The CDR3 nucleotides are TGTGCCTGGAGTGTCTCAGCCGGGACAGGGATGTACGAGCAGTACTTC.

The chain employs TRBV2 and TRBJ2-2; tentatively, D is TRBD1 or TRBD2 (5 bases each). Trimming removed 7 bases at V and 3 bases at J, with 9 bases between. Germline V gene sequence: CDR1 SNHLY, CDR2 FYNNEI. The CDR3 consists of 13 residues. The CDR3 sequence is CASNGAYTGELFF. The CDR3 DNA is TGTGCCAGCAACGGGGCCTACACCGGGGAGCTGTTTTTT. Drawing the rest from reference TRBV2 and TRBJ2-2, the complete variable domain is EPEVTQTPSHQVTQMGQEVILRCVPISNHLYFYWYRQILGQKVEFLVSFYNNEISEKSEIFDDQFSVERPDGSNFTLKIRSTKLEDSAMYFCASNGAYTGELFFGEGSRLTVL.

The sample holds a few counts of this clonotype. The chain carries TRBV28 and TRBJ2-7, with 9 bases matching TRBD1. The germline V gene has CDR1 MDHEN and CDR2 SYDVKM. V was clipped by 5 bases and J by 7 bases; unmatched bases: 12. This CDR3 has 15 amino acids. CDR3: CASSTPGTGKREQYF. The CDR3 DNA reads as TGTGCCAGCAGTACCCCCGGGACAGGGAAACGAGAGCAGTACTTC.

This clonotype showed up many times. The rearrangement uses TRBV15 and TRBJ2-1; D possibly uses TRBD1 or TRBD2 (5 bases each). Germline-derived CDR1 and CDR2 are LNHNV and YYDKDF (reference sequence). This CDR3 region has 16 residues. V was cut by 5 bases and J by 0 bases, with 14 bases left in between. DNA for the CDR3: TGTGCCACCAGCGGGGACCTTCAGCGCTCCTACAATGAGCAGTTCTTC. This encodes CATSGDLQRSYNEQFF. Full variable domain (rest looked up from reference TRBV15 and TRBJ2-1): DAMVIQNPRYQVTQFGKPVTLSCSQTLNHNVMYWYQQKSSQAPKLLFHYYDKDFNNEADTPDNFQSRRPNTSFCFLDIRSPGLGDTAMYLCATSGDLQRSYNEQFFGPGTRLTVL.

This clonotype showed up many times. The chain carries TRBV19 and TRBJ2-2; D ambiguous. CDR3 length equals 15 residues. V was cut by 6 bases and J by 7 bases, with 18 bases left in between. The germline V gene encodes CDR1 LNHDA and CDR2 SQIVND (reference sequence). The CDR3, as DNA: TGTGCCAGTAGCGACCTATTAAGACGTCTCGGGGAGCTGTTTTTT. Translation gives CASSDLLRRLGELFF.

This clonotype was counted ten times or more. The chain couples TRBV5-1 to TRBJ2-1; 13 nucleotides match TRBD2. J was trimmed by 9 bases and V by 4 bases; bases with no gene match: 7. Germline V gene data show CDR1 as SGHRS and CDR2 as YFSETQ. The CDR3 contains 15 residues. Written as DNA, the CDR3 is TGCGCCAGCAGCCCCACTAGCGGGAGGGCTGGTGAGCAGTTCTTC. Amino acid sequence: CASSPTSGRAGEQFF.